Below, 13 T cell receptor beta chains from the same sample are listed, as sequenced in a study of control samples from healthy donors and cancer patients. The method was immunoSEQ multiplex PCR; TCRdb's version includes in-frame clones alone and lacks a portion of them. This table has more than 100,000 clones, approximately 89% appearing once. Sample: PBMCs. The origin of the receptors is a man aged 45 to 65 with head and neck cancer.

The chain employs TRBV7-2 and TRBJ1-2, with D uncertain. This CDR3 region has 14 residues. The V gene lost 2 bases and the J gene lost 2 bases, with 9 bases spanning the gap. CDR1 and CDR2 from the germline V gene are SGHTA and FQGNSA. CDR3 loop: CASSLREKNYGYTF. In DNA, the CDR3 is TGTGCCAGCAGCTTACGGGAGAAGAACTATGGCTACACCTTC.

This clone was detected once. The J gene is TRBJ1-2, the V gene TRBV5-1; D is unclear. CDR1 SGHRS and CDR2 YFSETQ come from the germline V gene. V was trimmed by 4 bases and J by 2 bases, leaving 15 bases between them. The CDR3 spans 15 residues. CDR3 loop: CASSPNRVENYGYTF. DNA of the CDR3: TGCGCCAGCAGCCCCAACAGAGTGGAAAACTATGGCTACACCTTC.

Worth noting for this clone: The sample holds other DNA sequences that translate to the same CDR3. The rearrangement links TRBV5-4 to TRBJ2-5, with D maybe TRBD2 (5 bases). Germline CDR1 SGHNT, CDR2 YYREEE (reference sequence). Trimming took off 2 bases at V and 3 bases at J, with 8 bases between the two ends. The CDR3 has 13 amino acids. CDR3 amino acids: CASSLPGEETQYF. The CDR3 nucleotides read TGTGCCAGCAGCTTACCCGGGGAAGAGACCCAGTACTTC.

This clone was observed once. The chain employs TRBV6-4 and TRBJ2-1; 7 bases agree with TRBD1. J gave up 4 bases and V 0 bases, and 6 bases lay outside the gene matches. CDR1 and CDR2 (germline): MRHNA, SNTAGT. CDR3 length equals 16 residues. Here the CDR3 reads CASSDSQGVRYNEQFF. Written as DNA, the CDR3 is TGTGCCAGCAGTGACTCGCAGGGGGTTAGGTACAATGAGCAGTTCTTC.

V usage is TRBV12-3 or TRBV12-4 and J usage is TRBJ2-2; D remains ambiguous. The V end lost 1 base, the J end lost 6 bases, and 3 bases lay between the germline ends. The CDR3 covers 12 residues. DNA of the CDR3: TGTGCCAGCAGTTTAGATCCCGGGGAGCTGTTTTTT. This codes for CASSLDPGELFF.

The chain combines TRBV7-2 with TRBJ1-6; TRBD1 is a possible D gene (5 bases). The germline gives CDR1 SGHTA, CDR2 FQGNSA. CDR3 length: 11 amino acids. V was cut by 3 bases and J by 17 bases, with 11 bases left in between. The CDR3 here is CASSLGQLFHF. CDR3 nucleotide sequence: TGTGCCAGCAGCTTGGGGCAGCTCTTCCACTTT.

The chain has TRBV2 and TRBJ1-2; the D gene is possibly TRBD1 (5 bases). The ends were cut back, 10 bases at V and 3 bases at J, with 15 bases in the middle. This CDR3 contains 13 residues. CDR1 is SNHLY and CDR2 is FYNNEI in the germline V gene. This CDR3 is CATSIRGDYGYTF. CDR3 nucleotides: TGTGCCACCTCCATACGGGGGGACTATGGCTACACCTTC.

The rearrangement links TRBV19 to TRBJ1-4; a possible D gene is TRBD1 (5 bases). The germline CDR1 and CDR2 sequences are LNHDA and SQIVND (reference sequence). V shed 0 bases and J shed 0 bases, with 11 bases lying between them. The CDR3 is 17 amino acids. The DNA for the CDR3 is TGTGCCAGTAGTATAGACCCGACAGCCGCAACTAATGAAAAACTGTTTTTT. Its translation is CASSIDPTAATNEKLFF.

This chain connects TRBV28 to TRBJ2-7, with TRBD2 identical over 7 bases. This CDR3 spans 13 amino acids. Germline CDR1 and CDR2: MDHEN and SYDVKM. The V gene end was trimmed by 5 bases and the J gene end by 6 bases; junction bases not matched to a gene: 7. The CDR3 DNA follows: TGTGCCAGCAGTGGGGACTATTCTAGCGAGCAGTACTTC. This translates into CASSGDYSSEQYF.

The chain employs TRBV27 and TRBJ2-3, with 7 bases aligning to TRBD1. The CDR3 covers 15 residues. The trim removed 2 bases at V and 3 bases at J, leaving 5 bases unmatched. CDR1 is MNHEY and CDR2 is SMNVEV in the germline V gene (reference sequence). The CDR3 DNA is TGTGCCAGCAGTTTAGTAGACAGGGCGACAGATACGCAGTATTTT. The encoded protein is CASSLVDRATDTQYF.

Many counts were recorded for this clone. The chain has TRBV7-8 and TRBJ2-2, with D unclear. CDR3 length: 15 amino acids. Trimming took off 2 bases at V and 3 bases at J, with 10 bases between the two ends. Germline V gene data show CDR1 as SGHVS and CDR2 as FQNEAQ. The CDR3 DNA reads as TGTGCCAGCAGCTTAACGTCTGGGTACACCGGGGAGCTGTTTTTT. This gives the protein CASSLTSGYTGELFF. Combining the CDR3 with reference TRBV7-8 and TRBJ2-2 gives the whole variable domain GAGVSQSPRYKVAKRGQDVALRCDPISGHVSLFWYQQALGQGPEFLTYFQNEAQLDKSGLPSDRFFAERPEGSVSTLKIQRTQQEDSAVYLCASSLTSGYTGELFFGEGSRLTVL.

The CDR3 is CASGKQGAWETQYF. CDR3 DNA: TGTGCCAGCGGGAAGCAGGGGGCTTGGGAGACCCAGTACTTC. The chain carries TRBV19 and TRBJ2-5; 8 nucleotides align to TRBD1. The CDR3 is 14 residues long. The J segment lost 5 bases and the V segment lost 9 bases, leaving 11 bases of the junction unmatched. Germline V gene sequence: CDR1 LNHDA, CDR2 SQIVND (reference sequence).

The chain carries TRBV6-6 and TRBJ2-5, with D tentatively TRBD2 (5 bases). Germline CDR1 reads MNHNY; CDR2 reads SVGAGI (reference sequence). The length of the CDR3 is 14 residues. The V end was cut by 5 bases, the J end by 2 bases, with 12 bases between. The CDR3 region has the DNA TGTGCCAGCAGTGATTCGGGGAGTCAAGAGACCCAGTACTTC. As protein: CASSDSGSQETQYF.